The source of this T cell receptor beta chain is a study of control samples from healthy donors and cancer patients. TCRdb keeps only in-frame clones here, not all; method: immunoSEQ multiplex PCR. The sample lists about 120,000 clones, roughly 84% seen once, with about 8.7% in the top ten. This sequence was found in a man aged 35-49 years in good health. Sample: blood.

The CDR3 DNA is TGTGCCAGCAGTGGCCGGGACAGGGGGCCTGCGGCAGATACGCAGTATTTT. As protein: CASSGRDRGPAADTQYF. The J gene is TRBJ2-3, the V gene TRBV25-1; 12 bases map to TRBD1. The length of the CDR3 is 17 residues. With V trimmed by 4 bases and J by 4 bases, 9 bases remained unmatched. From germline, CDR1 is MGHDK and CDR2 SYGVNS.